The entry below gives a single T cell receptor beta chain sequence along with its context. Its specificity is unknown. The PCR had 60 Vbeta and 13 Jbeta primers. Here immunoSEQ multiplex PCR was the method, and the copy in TCRdb shows in-frame clones only, minus some. The sample holds some 96,000 clones, 60% to 80% seen once. The data are from a study of cytomegalovirus exposure and HLA in healthy donors. Whole-study results and caveats: In an earlier analysis, productive rearrangement rates for most beta V segments clustered near 87% or 30%. The authors later found TCR association rates varying by HLA locus, with DRB1 most and HLA-C fewest.

Sequencing was carried out using PBMCs. The receptor comes from a female donor in good health and CMV-seronegative.

CDR3 residues: CASSTDRTVTGELFF. The CDR3 DNA reads TGTGCCAGCAGCACAGACAGAACCGTCACCGGGGAGCTGTTTTTT. The gene calls are TRBV9 and TRBJ2-2, with D perhaps TRBD1 (5 bases). CDR3 length: 15 residues. Germline loops: CDR1 SGDLS, CDR2 YYNGEE. With 4 bases removed from V and 4 bases from J, the gap between germline ends came to 14 bases.